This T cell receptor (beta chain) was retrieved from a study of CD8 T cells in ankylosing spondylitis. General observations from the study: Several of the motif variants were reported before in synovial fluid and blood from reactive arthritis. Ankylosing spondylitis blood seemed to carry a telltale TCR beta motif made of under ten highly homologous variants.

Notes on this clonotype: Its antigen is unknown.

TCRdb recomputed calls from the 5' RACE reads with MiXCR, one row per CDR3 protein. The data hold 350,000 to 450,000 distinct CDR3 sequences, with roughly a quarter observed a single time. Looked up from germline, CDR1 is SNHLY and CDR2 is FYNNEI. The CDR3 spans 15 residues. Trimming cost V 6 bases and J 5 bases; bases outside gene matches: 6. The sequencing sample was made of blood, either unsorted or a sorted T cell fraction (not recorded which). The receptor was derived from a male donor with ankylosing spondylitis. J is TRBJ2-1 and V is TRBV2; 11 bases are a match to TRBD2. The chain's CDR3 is CASRLGTSGNNEQFF. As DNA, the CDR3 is TGTGCCAGCAGACTAGGGACTAGCGGTAACAATGAGCAGTTCTTC.